The 5 T cell receptor beta chains below come from one sample, sequenced in a study of blood T cell repertoires in COVID-19. This table comes from immunoSEQ multiplex PCR, and its TCRdb copy is limited to in-frame clones, with some not included. In the table there are around 100,000 clones, approximately 91% of which are singletons. Input material: peripheral blood. The receptors here all came from a middle-aged man with active COVID-19.

This clone was seen only once. CDR3 region: CASRAGSHGTDTQYF. For the CDR3, the DNA is TGTGCCAGCAGAGCCGGGAGCCACGGGACAGATACGCAGTATTTT. The rearrangement links TRBV7-3 to TRBJ2-3; a weak D match, TRBD2 (6 bases). Trimming stripped 6 bases from V and 3 bases from J, with 16 bases between. From germline, CDR1 is SGHTA and CDR2 FQGTGA. This CDR3 spans 15 amino acids. Full variable domain (missing parts from reference TRBV7-3 and TRBJ2-3): GAGVSQTPSNKVTEKGKYVELRCDPISGHTALYWYRQSLGQGPEFLIYFQGTGAADDSGLPNDRFFAVRPEGSVSTLKIQRTERGDSAVYLCASRAGSHGTDTQYFGPGTRLTVL.

This chain uses TRBV7-2 with TRBJ2-7, with D perhaps TRBD1 (6 bases). Looked up from germline, CDR1 is SGHTA and CDR2 is FQGNSA. Trimming shortened V by 3 bases and J by 7 bases, and 13 bases separated the two germline ends. The CDR3 is 13 residues long. Written as DNA, the CDR3 is TGTGCCAGCAGCTTGGGACACGTCGGGGAGCAGTACGTC. It specifies CASSLGHVGEQYV.

The genes are TRBV5-4 and TRBJ2-1; 8 bases are shared with TRBD1. Germline lookup yields CDR1 SGHNT and CDR2 YYREEE (reference sequence). V shed 0 bases, J shed 6 bases, and the junction held 2 bases outside the gene matches. This CDR3 is built from 14 residues. CDR3 protein: CASSLEQGGNEQFF. As DNA, the CDR3 is TGTGCCAGCAGCTTGGAACAGGGGGGCAATGAGCAGTTCTTC. Full variable domain (rest looked up from reference TRBV5-4 and TRBJ2-1): ETGVTQSPTHLIKTRGQQVTLRCSSQSGHNTVSWYQQALGQGPQFIFQYYREEENGRGNFPPRFSGLQFPNYSSELNVNALELDDSALYLCASSLEQGGNEQFFGPGTRLTVL.

This chain joins TRBV18 and TRBJ2-5, with 9 bases that match TRBD1. With 3 bases clipped from V and 5 bases from J, the junction kept 4 bases outside the gene matches. Germline values: CDR1 KGHSH, CDR2 LQKENI. This CDR3 comprises 14 residues. The CDR3 protein is CASSPGTGRETQYF. The DNA of the CDR3 is TGTGCCAGCTCACCTGGGACAGGGCGGGAGACCCAGTACTTC.

The gene calls are TRBV6-5 and TRBJ2-1; 7 positions agree with TRBD2. This CDR3 spans 12 amino acids. Germline CDR1 reads MNHEY; CDR2 reads SVGAGI. The J segment lost 6 bases and the V segment lost 10 bases, leaving 6 bases of the junction unmatched. CDR3 sequence (DNA): TGTGCCAATGGACTAGTTGGCAATGAGCAGTTCTTC. It encodes CANGLVGNEQFF.